The rows below give T cell receptor beta chains drawn from one sample of a study of blood T cell repertoires in COVID-19. The method was immunoSEQ multiplex PCR; TCRdb's version includes in-frame clones alone and lacks a portion of them. The repertoire includes 150,000 to 200,000 clones, 65% to 90% of them detected once, and roughly 7% sits in the top ten. The specimen was peripheral blood. Every receptor here comes from a woman between 40 and 55 years old with COVID-19, enrolled during active disease. CDR3s include the opening cysteine and the closing phenylalanine or tryptophan. A D gene is named only where the DNA matches it firmly. Some rows have no size entry. The others give once, few or many, or a class for an expanded clone.

- | TRBJ2-5 | TRBV7-3 | TRBD2 | TGTGCCAGCAGCTTAGTCCCTAGCGGGGGGGGTCAAGAGACCCAGTACTTC | CASSLVPSGGGQETQYF
- | TRBJ2-3 | TRBV5-8 | - | TGTGCCAGCAGCGCGGGGACTGTCTCAACCACAGATACGCAGTATTTT | CASSAGTVSTTDTQYF
few | TRBJ1-3 | TRBV4-1 | - | TGCGCCAGCAGCCGAGATGGAGGGACTGGAAACACCATATATTTT | CASSRDGGTGNTIYF
- | TRBJ1-5 | TRBV28 | - | TGTGCCAGCAGTTTAGGAGGGGCCGGTCGCGCCCAGCATTTT | CASSLGGAGRAQHF
- | TRBJ2-3 | TRBV7-6 | TRBD2 | TGTGCCAGCAGCTTAGGGACTAGCGGGGGGTTCACAGATACGCAGTATTTT | CASSLGTSGGFTDTQYF
- | TRBJ2-7 | TRBV11-2 | TRBD2 | TGTGCCAGCAGCTTAGGACTAGCGGGGACCTACGAGCAGTACTTC | CASSLGLAGTYEQYF
- | TRBJ1-1 | TRBV5-1 | - | TGCGCCAGCTCGGGGAACACTGAAGCTTTCTTT | CASSGNTEAFF
- | TRBJ2-1 | TRBV5-5 | TRBD2 | TGTGCCAGCAGCTTGGCCCTAGCGGGAGTATACAATGAGCAGTTCTTC | CASSLALAGVYNEQFF
- | TRBJ2-4 | TRBV19 | - | TGTGCCAGTAGCGTACAAGCCAAAAACATTCAGTACTTC | CASSVQAKNIQYF
- | TRBJ2-3 | TRBV6-5 | TRBD1 | TGTGCCAGCCTACTAGACAGGGGTAGCACAGATACGCAGTATTTT | CASLLDRGSTDTQYF
- | TRBJ2-7 | TRBV5-1 | - | TGCGCCAGCAGCTTGGCCGCTAGCTCCTACGAGCAGTACTTC | CASSLAASSYEQYF
- | TRBJ1-6 | TRBV15 | TRBD1 | TGTGCCACCAGCAAGGACAGGGGTTTTATACCCCTCCACTTT | CATSKDRGFIPLHF
- | TRBJ2-2 | TRBV7-9 | TRBD1 | TGTGCCAGCAGCTTGGACAGGGGCAGGACCGGGGAGCTGTTTTTT | CASSLDRGRTGELFF
many | TRBJ2-7 | TRBV9 | - | TGTGCCAGCAGCGTAGCTGGAGGCGGTAGCTCCTACGAGCAGTACTTC | CASSVAGGGSSYEQYF
- | TRBJ2-1 | TRBV4-2 | - | TGTGCCAGCAGCCAAGATTTAGCGGCAGGGGAGCAGTTCTTC | CASSQDLAAGEQFF
- | TRBJ2-5 | TRBV13 | - | TGTGCCAGCAGCTTAGAGAGGGCCCCCAGAAAGTACTTC | CASSLERAPRKYF
- | TRBJ2-5 | TRBV12-3/TRBV12-4 | - | TGTGCCAGCAGTCTTGAAGAGACCCAGTACTTC | CASSLEETQYF
few | TRBJ2-7 | TRBV29-1 | TRBD1 | TGCAGCGCAAGGACAGGGGGCTCCTACGAGCAGTACTTC | CSARTGGSYEQYF
- | TRBJ2-6 | TRBV29-1 | TRBD1 | TGCAGCGTGGGGGATGGGACAGGGGGCTCTGGGGCCAACGTCCTGACTTTC | CSVGDGTGGSGANVLTF
once | TRBJ1-6 | TRBV27 | - | TGTGCCGGGCCCCCACACAGGTCTTATAATTCACCCCTCCACTTT | CAGPPHRSYNSPLHF
- | TRBJ2-5 | TRBV18 | TRBD1 | TGTGCCAGCTCACCTGCACAGGGGGAACGTGAGACCCAGTACTTC | CASSPAQGERETQYF
- | TRBJ1-4 | TRBV27 | - | TGTGCCAGCAGTTTATCGATGGGGCATCAAGAAAAACTGTTTTTT | CASSLSMGHQEKLFF
- | TRBJ2-1 | TRBV6-5 | TRBD2 | TGTGCCAGCAGGGGGACTAGCGGGAGTGTGGGTGAGCAGTTCTTC | CASRGTSGSVGEQFF
- | TRBJ1-1 | TRBV10-1 | TRBD1 | TGCGCCAGCAGTTATAACAGGGGAAACACTGAAGCTTTCTTT | CASSYNRGNTEAFF
- | TRBJ2-2 | TRBV5-1 | - | TGCGCCAGCAGCTTCAGGGATCCGAACACCGGGGAGCTGTTTTTT | CASSFRDPNTGELFF
- | TRBJ1-5 | TRBV16 | - | TGTGCCAGCAGCCTGAATACGGCCCCCCGGGGGGGTCAGCCCCAGCATTTT | CASSLNTAPRGGQPQHF
- | TRBJ2-7 | TRBV5-1 | - | TGCGCCAGCAGCAGCATAGCGCGCTACGAGCAGTACTTC | CASSSIARYEQYF
- | TRBJ1-2 | TRBV6-5 | - | TGTGCCAGCAGAAGACAGGTCACTCCCTATGGCTACACCTTC | CASRRQVTPYGYTF
once | TRBJ2-2 | TRBV2 | - | TGTGCCAGCGAGGGCAGCCAGAACACCGGGGAGCTGTTTTTT | CASEGSQNTGELFF
once | TRBJ2-1 | TRBV19 | TRBD2 | TGTGCCAGTAGTATAGGTGGGACTAGCGGGAGCTACAATGAGCAGTTCTTC | CASSIGGTSGSYNEQFF
- | TRBJ2-3 | TRBV7-3 | - | TGTGCCAGCAGCTTAAGTGGGGCAGGGACAGATACGCAGTATTTT | CASSLSGAGTDTQYF
- | TRBJ2-5 | TRBV28 | - | TGTGCCAGCAGTGAACGGACAGACTACCAAGAGACCCAGTACTTC | CASSERTDYQETQYF
- | TRBJ2-7 | TRBV11-2 | TRBD1 | TGTGCCAGCGCCCCACCGGGACAGGGTGTCTACGAGCAGTACTTC | CASAPPGQGVYEQYF
- | TRBJ2-7 | TRBV5-1 | TRBD1 | TGCGCCAGCAGCTTAAATAGGGGGCGCGAGCAGTACTTC | CASSLNRGREQYF
- | TRBJ1-2 | TRBV13 | - | TGTGCCAGCAGCTATGGAGACAGAAATGGCTACACCTTC | CASSYGDRNGYTF
- | TRBJ2-7 | TRBV27 | - | TGTGCCAGCAGTTTCAGGGTGGGCAAGCACGAGCAGTACTTC | CASSFRVGKHEQYF
- | TRBJ2-7 | TRBV27 | - | TGTGCCAGCAGTTTCACCGGGAACCCCTCCTACGAGCAGTACTTC | CASSFTGNPSYEQYF
- | TRBJ2-7 | TRBV2 | - | TGTGCCAGCAGTGATCGGGGGATCGACGAGCAGTACTTC | CASSDRGIDEQYF
- | TRBJ1-2 | TRBV7-2 | TRBD1 | TGTGCCAGCAGCCAAGACAGGGGGCAGGGTGGCTACACCTTC | CASSQDRGQGGYTF
- | TRBJ2-7 | TRBV28 | TRBD1 | TGTGCCAGCCAGGGGACAGTCTCCTACGAGCAGTACTTC | CASQGTVSYEQYF
- | TRBJ2-5 | TRBV13 | TRBD1 | TGTGCCAGCAGCGAACGGACAGGGGCCTGGACCCAGTACTTC | CASSERTGAWTQYF
once | TRBJ1-4 | TRBV10-2 | TRBD1 | TGCGCCAGCCGGGGACAGGGTGGCGAAAAACTGTTTTTT | CASRGQGGEKLFF
few | TRBJ2-1 | TRBV6-6 | TRBD1 | TGTGCCAGCAGGATAAGACAGGGCGAAGCCTACAATGAGCAGTTCTTC | CASRIRQGEAYNEQFF
once | TRBJ2-5 | TRBV19 | TRBD1 | TGTGCCAGTTCCGAAGACAGGGCTACAAGAGAGACCCAGTACTTC | CASSEDRATRETQYF
- | TRBJ1-5 | TRBV28 | - | TGTGCCAGCAGTTTATCGTGGGAGGGACTATCAACCAATCAGCCCCAGCATTTT | CASSLSWEGLSTNQPQHF
- | TRBJ1-2 | TRBV19 | - | TGTGCCAGTACCGTGACAGGAGCTAACTATGGCTACACCTTC | CASTVTGANYGYTF
once | TRBJ2-3 | TRBV19 | TRBD2 | TGTGCCAGTAGTATTGGCGGGGGAATAGATACGCAGTATTTT | CASSIGGGIDTQYF
- | TRBJ2-7 | TRBV28 | TRBD1 | TGTGCCAGCAGGGGACAGGGAGGGGTTGACGAGCAGTACTTC | CASRGQGGVDEQYF
few | TRBJ2-3 | TRBV7-9 | TRBD2 | TGTGCCAGCAGCCTAGGGACTAGCGCAGATACGCAGTATTTT | CASSLGTSADTQYF
- | TRBJ1-2 | TRBV2 | TRBD1 | TGTGCCAGCAGCTACTCCACAGGGGGATATGGCTACACCTTC | CASSYSTGGYGYTF
once | TRBJ1-5 | TRBV30 | - | TGTGCCTGGAGTGGTAGCCGGGAGCAGCCCCAGCATTTT | CAWSGSREQPQHF
- | TRBJ1-3 | TRBV3-1/TRBV3-2 | - | TGTGCCAGCAGCCAATTGGGCGGAAACACCATATATTTT | CASSQLGGNTIYF
few | TRBJ2-3 | TRBV7-9 | - | TGTGCCAGCAGCTTAGGGGGGGGGCCTCATACGCAGTATTTT | CASSLGGGPHTQYF
- | TRBJ2-3 | TRBV18 | TRBD2 | TGTGCCACCTTAGGGCGGGAGTCGACAGATACGCAGTATTTT | CATLGRESTDTQYF
once | TRBJ2-5 | TRBV15 | - | TGTGCCACCAGCAGAGGGAGTGAGACCCAGTACTTC | CATSRGSETQYF
- | TRBJ2-6 | TRBV21-1 | - | TGTGCCAGCAGCAACCGGCAGCGTCCCTCTGGGGCCAACGTCCTGACTTTC | CASSNRQRPSGANVLTF
- | TRBJ1-5 | TRBV19 | TRBD1 | TGTGCCAGTAGTATAGCGGGCAGGGGGCGCGATCAGCCCCAGCATTTT | CASSIAGRGRDQPQHF